This entry describes one TCR beta chain. What it recognizes is unknown. Assembly of TCR beta libraries relied on iRepertoire HTBI primers together with Arm-PCR of CDR3 regions. A single record per CDR3 protein comes from TCRdb applying MiXCR to the multiplex PCR reads. Of about 530,000 distinct CDR3 sequences in the sample, around 16% are singletons; the top ten hold around 25%. Time point noted: newly diagnosed GD, antithyroid drugs for less than 3 months. Generation of the TCR library employed RNA extracted from PBMCs. Clinicians diagnosed Graves' disease using American Thyroid Association guidelines. One endocrinology department in Xi'an, China, was where patients came from. These data originate in a study of regulatory T cells in long-lasting Graves disease. J gave up 6 bases and V 7 bases, and 0 bases lay outside the gene matches. Germline V gene sequence: CDR1 SQVTM, CDR2 ANQGSEA. The CDR3 runs 12 residues.

The study's findings and limits: Newly diagnosed Graves' patients had higher TCR diversity than persistent ones. Persistent disease was characterized by preferential usage of TRBV28, TRBJ1-2 and TRBJ2-5.

In addition, the sample was reused for a study of T cells in Graves' hyperthyroidism and ophthalmopathy.

The receptor comes from a woman aged 40 to 65 with Graves disease. The gene calls are TRBV29-1 and TRBJ2-2; 12 positions match TRBD2. The starting material was peripheral blood mononuclear cells (PBMCs), obtained at new diagnosis, from a patient treated with antithyroid drugs. For the CDR3, the DNA is TGCAGCGGACTAGCGGGGGCCGGGGAGCTGTTTTTT. Its protein is CSGLAGAGELFF.